Each of the 27 T cell receptor beta chains below was sequenced from the same sample in a study of shared clonotypes between healthy human individuals. Method: immunoSEQ multiplex PCR; TCRdb's copy keeps in-frame clones and lacks some. The sample has 2 million or so clones, about 95% seen once; the top ten hold about 0.13%. The sequenced material came from naive CD4+ T cells sorted from blood. The subset here: CD45RA+ positively selected. These TCRs come from a man younger than 30 in good health.

J is TRBJ1-2 and V is TRBV19; D remains ambiguous. The CDR3 sequence is 15 residues long. Trimming removed 4 bases from V and 2 bases from J, with 14 bases in between. The germline gives CDR1 LNHDA, CDR2 SQIVND (reference sequence). This CDR3 is CASSSSDAKNYGYTF. Here the CDR3 DNA reads TGTGCCAGTAGTAGCTCGGATGCGAAAAACTATGGCTACACCTTC.

The DNA of the CDR3 is TGTGCCAGCTCACCTCAGGGGCCTAATGAAAAACTGTTTTTT. Its translation: CASSPQGPNEKLFF. This chain links TRBV18 with TRBJ1-4, with D possibly being TRBD1 (6 bases). Germline V gene lookup returns CDR1 KGHSH and CDR2 LQKENI. This CDR3 comprises 14 residues. V was pared by 3 bases and J by 3 bases, with 8 bases between. Drawing the rest from reference TRBV18 and TRBJ1-4, the complete variable domain is NAGVMQNPRHLVRRRGQEARLRCSPMKGHSHVYWYRQLPEEGLKFMVYLQKENIIDESGMPKERFSAEFPKEGPSILRIQQVVRGDSAAYFCASSPQGPNEKLFFGSGTQLSVL.

V usage is TRBV6-1 and J usage is TRBJ2-3; TRBD2 aligns across 7 bases. Germline V gene sequence: CDR1 MNHNS, CDR2 SASEGT. CDR3 length equals 15 residues. V gave up 1 base and J gave up 2 bases; unmatched junction bases: 3. CDR3 coding DNA: TGTGCCAGCAGTGAAGGGCGGGGGTCCACAGATACGCAGTATTTT. Its protein is CASSEGRGSTDTQYF.

The chain links TRBV7-8 to TRBJ2-3, with 11 bases aligning to TRBD2. CDR3 size: 16 residues. Germline lookup yields CDR1 SGHVS and CDR2 FQNEAQ. V was clipped by 3 bases and J by 2 bases; unmatched bases: 4. DNA of the CDR3: TGTGCCAGCAGCTTCACTAGCGGGAGCTCCACAGATACGCAGTATTTT. Translation: CASSFTSGSSTDTQYF.

A single count supports this clone. The CDR3 DNA sequence: TGTGCCAGCACCAGAACACCCCCGGTTCCTGGAAACACCATATATTTT. This codes for CASTRTPPVPGNTIYF. This rearrangement joins TRBV2 to TRBJ1-3; no clear D gene. Germline values: CDR1 SNHLY, CDR2 FYNNEI. V lost 7 bases to trimming and J lost 2 bases, with 18 bases between them. This CDR3 contains 16 residues.

Regarding this clone: This specimen includes other DNA sequences encoding the same CDR3. J is TRBJ1-2 and V is TRBV7-9; the D is unclear. The CDR3 runs 14 residues. Trimming cost V 2 bases and J 1 base, with 8 bases left between them. The germline CDR1 and CDR2 sequences are SEHNR and FQNEAQ (reference sequence). The CDR3 DNA sequence: TGTGCCAGCAGCTTAACGACGGGTAACTATGGCTACACCTTC. It codes for CASSLTTGNYGYTF.

The chain links TRBV6-6 to TRBJ2-3; TRBD2 aligns across 13 bases. This CDR3 is built from 13 residues. The V and J ends lost 6 bases and 10 bases, in that order; junction bases with no gene match: 4. Germline V CDR1 and CDR2: MNHNY, SVGAGI (reference sequence). DNA for the CDR3: TGTGCCAGCAGAGGACTAGCGGGAGAACCGCAGTATTTT. Amino acid sequence: CASRGLAGEPQYF.

The chain uses TRBV5-1 and TRBJ1-3; no firm D call. The CDR3 length is 14 residues. Germline loops: CDR1 SGHRS, CDR2 YFSETQ. Trimming took off 4 bases at V and 0 bases at J, with 8 bases between the two ends. This CDR3 reads CASSPGDSGNTIYF. CDR3 in DNA: TGCGCCAGCAGCCCAGGAGACTCTGGAAACACCATATATTTT.

V usage is TRBV19 and J usage is TRBJ2-5, with 9 bases identical to TRBD1. Germline CDR1 LNHDA, CDR2 SQIVND (reference sequence). The CDR3 runs 17 residues. The trim removed 5 bases at V and 4 bases at J, leaving 14 bases unmatched. CDR3 nucleotide sequence: TGTGCCAGTAGTCTTACGAGGGGACAGGGAGGAGGAGAGACCCAGTACTTC. This translates into CASSLTRGQGGGETQYF.

The chain uses TRBV6-5 and TRBJ1-2; 7 bases line up with TRBD1. The CDR3 has 13 amino acids. The junction had 9 bases not matched to a gene; V was cut back by 6 bases and J by 8 bases. Germline-derived CDR1 and CDR2 are MNHEY and SVGAGI. The CDR3 sequence is CASRDRDRQGYTF. CDR3 nucleotides: TGTGCCAGCAGAGACAGGGACCGCCAAGGCTACACCTTC.

On this clone: The same CDR3 can be traced to other DNA sequences in this sample. The chain has TRBV29-1 and TRBJ2-5; 11 bases fit TRBD2. The CDR3 runs to 12 residues. The ends lost 7 bases at V and 3 bases at J; junction bases unmatched: 1. The germline gives CDR1 SQVTM, CDR2 ANQGSEA. Written as DNA, the CDR3 is TGCAGCGGGGGACTAGCGGAAGAGACCCAGTACTTC. Protein sequence: CSGGLAEETQYF. The variable domain in full, completed from reference TRBV29-1 and TRBJ2-5, reads SAVISQKPSRDICQRGTSLTIQCQVDSQVTMMFWYRQQPGQSLTLIATANQGSEATYESGFVIDKFPISRPNLTFSTLTVSNMSPEDSSIYLCSGGLAEETQYFGPGTRLLVL.

The V and J genes are TRBV4-1 and TRBJ2-5; tentatively, D is TRBD1 (5 bases). This CDR3 is 15 amino acids long. Deletions cut 3 bases from V and 3 bases from J, with 14 bases between. The germline V gene encodes CDR1 MGHRA and CDR2 YSYEKL. Here the CDR3 DNA reads TGCGCCAGCAGCCAGGGAACAGGTAGGGAAGAGACCCAGTACTTC. This gives the protein CASSQGTGREETQYF.

The chain combines TRBV2 with TRBJ2-1; D gene uncertain. CDR1 is SNHLY and CDR2 is FYNNEI in the germline V gene. V was shortened by 3 bases and J by 8 bases, with 8 bases between the two germline ends. The CDR3 contains 12 residues. CDR3 in DNA: TGTGCCAGCAGTGATTATTGGGATGAGCAGTTCTTC. Encoded protein: CASSDYWDEQFF.

This sequence joins TRBV19 and TRBJ1-5; no clear D gene. Trimming removed 1 base at V and 8 bases at J, with 9 bases between. This CDR3 has 13 amino acids. Per germline, CDR1 LNHDA and CDR2 SQIVND (reference sequence). CDR3 DNA sequence: TGTGCCAGTAGTATAGCCCCTTCGGAGCCCCAGCATTTT. Protein sequence: CASSIAPSEPQHF.

The V call is TRBV19, the J call TRBJ2-5, with unresolved D. Trimming stripped 5 bases from V and 4 bases from J, with 11 bases between. Germline-derived CDR1 and CDR2 are LNHDA and SQIVND (reference sequence). This CDR3 region has 13 residues. The CDR3 loop reads CASSYGRLETQYF. The CDR3 coding sequence is TGTGCCAGTAGTTATGGCAGGTTAGAGACCCAGTACTTC.

The chain uses TRBV30 and TRBJ2-7, with 9 bases lining up with TRBD1. The CDR3 is 12 residues long. With 4 bases clipped from V and 4 bases from J, the junction kept 2 bases outside the gene matches. Germline lookup yields CDR1 GTSNPN and CDR2 SVGIG (reference sequence). The DNA for the CDR3 is TGTGCCTGGAACGGACAGGGGTACGAGCAGTACTTC. Translated, it gives CAWNGQGYEQYF.

The chain recombines TRBV6-1 with TRBJ1-5, with D perhaps TRBD1 (6 bases). The CDR3 length is 13 residues. CDR1 and CDR2 from the germline V gene are MNHNS and SASEGT. V dropped 7 bases and J dropped 5 bases, with 12 bases sitting between them. CDR3 nucleotide sequence: TGTGCCAGCAAGGGGGGCTGGGATCAGCCCCAGCATTTT. Amino acids: CASKGGWDQPQHF.

This clone was found a few times. The J gene is TRBJ1-3, the V gene TRBV15; perhaps TRBD1 as D (6 bases). The CDR3 spans 16 residues. From germline, CDR1 is LNHNV and CDR2 YYDKDF (reference sequence). The ends were cut back, 2 bases at V and 4 bases at J, with 15 bases in the middle. The CDR3 loop reads CATSRPGRGNGNTIYF. CDR3 sequence (DNA): TGTGCCACCAGCAGACCTGGTAGGGGGAACGGAAACACCATATATTTT.

The chain uses TRBV30 and TRBJ1-5; D gene ambiguous. CDR3 length: 16 residues. CDR1 and CDR2 (germline): GTSNPN, SVGIG (reference sequence). V gave up 3 bases and J gave up 6 bases, with 21 bases separating them. CDR3 bases: TGTGCCTGGAGCCAATCCAGGACTTCCAGGACTCAGCCCCAGCATTTT. It is translated as CAWSQSRTSRTQPQHF.

The V call is TRBV6-5, the J call TRBJ2-7, with D unresolved. Germline assignment: CDR1 MNHEY and CDR2 SVGAGI. This CDR3 has 15 residues. V lost 6 bases and J 3 bases, leaving 18 bases between the germline ends. CDR3 bases: TGTGCCAGCAGCGCCCCCGGCTTGGCACTCTACGAGCAGTACTTC. Protein product: CASSAPGLALYEQYF.

In nucleotides, the CDR3 is TGTGCCAGCAGCTGGGACAGCTCGAACACCGGGGAGCTGTTTTTT. As protein: CASSWDSSNTGELFF. The V and J genes are TRBV11-3 and TRBJ2-2, with TRBD1 matching over 7 bases. J gave up 0 bases and V 4 bases, and 2 bases lay outside the gene matches. Per germline, CDR1 SGHNT and CDR2 YENEEA. This CDR3 is built from 15 residues.

The genes are TRBV29-1 and TRBJ1-1; D perhaps matches TRBD1 (6 bases). CDR1 is SQVTM, CDR2 ANQGSEA, per germline. V was trimmed by 0 bases and J by 4 bases, leaving 9 bases between them. This CDR3 is built from 13 residues. Here the CDR3 reads CSVEENRATEAFF. CDR3 in DNA: TGCAGCGTTGAAGAGAACAGGGCCACTGAAGCTTTCTTT.

Comments on this clone: Other nucleotide sequences in the sample specify the same CDR3. The chain employs TRBV7-2 and TRBJ1-1; possible D gene TRBD1, 6 bases. Germline CDR1 and CDR2: SGHTA and FQGNSA. CDR3 length equals 13 residues. The ends were cut back, 5 bases at V and 4 bases at J, with 11 bases in the middle. Here the CDR3 reads CASSLGGRTEAFF. The DNA for the CDR3 is TGTGCCAGCAGCCTAGGGGGGCGCACTGAAGCTTTCTTT.

V usage is TRBV6-1 and J usage is TRBJ1-2; TRBD1 aligns across 10 bases. Germline CDR1 is MNHNS and CDR2 is SASEGT. The CDR3 is made up of 15 amino acids. The V and J ends lost 6 bases and 4 bases, in that order; junction bases with no gene match: 8. CDR3 nucleotides: TGTGCCAGCAGGGATCCGGGACAGGGGAGCTATGGCTACACCTTC. It is translated as CASRDPGQGSYGYTF.

The rearrangement uses TRBV12-5 and TRBJ2-7; D possibly corresponds to TRBD1 (6 bases). Trimming removed 6 bases from V and 6 bases from J, with 15 bases in between. The CDR3 has 13 residues. Germline assignment: CDR1 LGHNT and CDR2 FRNRAP. The CDR3 region has the DNA TGTGCTAGTGGGTTGAGACAGGACGGCGAGCAGTACTTC. It codes for CASGLRQDGEQYF.

V gene TRBV6-1 combines with J gene TRBJ2-5, with 12 bases that match TRBD1. V lost 6 bases to trimming and J lost 4 bases; unmatched junction nucleotides: 3. Looked up from germline, CDR1 is MNHNS and CDR2 is SASEGT. The CDR3 is made up of 14 amino acids. In DNA form, the CDR3 reads TGTGCCAGCAGCCCGGGACAGGGGGCAGAGACCCAGTACTTC. Its protein product is CASSPGQGAETQYF.

The V and J genes are TRBV9 and TRBJ2-1, with D hard to call. The CDR3 loop spans 12 amino acids. V was pared by 0 bases and J by 9 bases, with 7 bases between. Germline lookup yields CDR1 SGDLS and CDR2 YYNGEE. In DNA, the CDR3 is TGTGCCAGCAGCGTAGATCCGACTGAGCAGTTCTTC. Its translation is CASSVDPTEQFF.